This T cell receptor beta chain emerged from a study of blood T cells in healthy people across ages. The use of a sample-barcoded 5' primer and a J-beta primer mix characterized a second PCR of 7 to 11 cycles. TCRdb reprocessed the 5' RACE reads with MiXCR, giving one entry per CDR3 protein. Among over a million distinct CDR3 sequences, about 40% were seen once, and the ten largest hold 7% to 9%. This clonotype was observed a few times. The V end lost 2 bases, the J end lost 2 bases, and 12 bases lay between the germline ends. The CDR3 sequence is 15 residues long. In germline, CDR1 is MNHNS, CDR2 SASEGT.

Sequenced material: blood. This TCR was recovered from a woman between 18 and 29 years old in good health. The chain joins TRBV6-1 to TRBJ1-2; no clear D. Written as DNA, the CDR3 is TGTGCCAGCAGTGAACCCTCAACTGGAAACTATGGCTACACCTTC. Residues: CASSEPSTGNYGYTF.